What follows are 14 T cell receptor beta chains derived from one specimen sequenced in a study of T-cell reconstitution after alpha-beta-depleted transplantation in children. Researchers prepared the TCRbeta library using unique molecular identifiers, the study reports. TCRdb redid the calling of the PCR reads with MiXCR, one entry per CDR3 protein. The sample holds approximately 200,000 distinct CDR3 sequences, roughly 6% seen once. This specimen was PBMCs, taken before TCRalphabeta/CD19-depleted stem cell transplant. The receptors were gathered from a girl younger than two with combined immunodeficiency, due to receive a stem cell transplant.

This clonotype was detected many times. The J gene is TRBJ2-3, the V gene TRBV6-5; 10 nucleotides align to TRBD2. CDR1 is MNHEY, CDR2 SVGAGI, per germline. The CDR3 is made up of 16 amino acids. Trimming cost V 4 bases and J 5 bases; bases outside gene matches: 9. CDR3 sequence: CASSSRAGGPIDTQYF. The CDR3, as DNA: TGTGCCAGCAGTTCCCGAGCGGGAGGGCCGATAGATACGCAGTATTTT.

This clonotype has at least ten counts. The gene calls are TRBV6-5 and TRBJ2-1; D uncertain. The germline V gene encodes CDR1 MNHEY and CDR2 SVGAGI. Trimming shortened V by 2 bases and J by 4 bases, and 12 bases separated the two germline ends. The CDR3 is made up of 15 amino acids. CDR3 coding DNA: TGTGCCAGCAGTTACGTCTCTCAAAGATACAATGAGCAGTTCTTC. It encodes CASSYVSQRYNEQFF.

This clonotype was detected only a few times. The chain couples TRBV5-1 to TRBJ1-2, with 10 bases identical to TRBD1. The J segment lost 6 bases and the V segment lost 4 bases, leaving 9 bases of the junction unmatched. CDR1 is SGHRS and CDR2 is YFSETQ in the germline V gene. The CDR3 length is 15 residues. The CDR3 region has the DNA TGCGCCAGCAGCCCACCCGGGACAGGGGTGGATGGCTACACCTTC. Amino acid sequence: CASSPPGTGVDGYTF.

This clonotype was counted ten times or more. The genes are TRBV28 and TRBJ2-7; D remains unclear. Trimming removed 3 bases at V and 5 bases at J, with 11 bases between. Germline V lookup: CDR1 MDHEN, CDR2 SYDVKM. CDR3 length equals 13 residues. The CDR3 reads CASSFRYLHEQYF. The CDR3 nucleotides are TGTGCCAGCAGTTTTAGATACCTCCACGAGCAGTACTTC.

This clonotype was detected ten times or more. The chain links TRBV7-9 to TRBJ2-5, with D unclear. The CDR3 is 12 amino acids. Germline CDR1 SEHNR, CDR2 FQNEAQ (reference sequence). Between the trimmed V and J ends, which lost 1 base and 5 bases, there was a span of 5 bases. The CDR3 DNA reads as TGTGCCAGCAGCTTAGTTTTGGAGACCCAGTACTTC. Its translation: CASSLVLETQYF.

This clonotype was counted at least ten times. The J gene is TRBJ2-1, the V gene TRBV7-2; D may be TRBD2 (5 bases). This CDR3 contains 16 residues. Germline V gene lookup returns CDR1 SGHTA and CDR2 FQGNSA. V was clipped by 5 bases and J by 0 bases, with 14 bases between them. In DNA, the CDR3 is TGTGCCAGCAGCCCCCAACCGGGATTCTCCTACAATGAGCAGTTCTTC. Its protein is CASSPQPGFSYNEQFF.

This clonotype occurred many times. The J gene is TRBJ1-6, the V gene TRBV12-3 or TRBV12-4; D call uncertain. Trimming removed 2 bases from V and 0 bases from J, with 5 bases in between. This CDR3 is built from 15 residues. The CDR3 coding sequence is TGTGCCAGCAGTTTAAGGGACTCCTATAATTCACCCCTCCACTTT. It is translated as CASSLRDSYNSPLHF.

This clonotype was counted at least ten times. This chain uses TRBV2 with TRBJ2-1, with a tentative D call TRBD2 (7 bases). The germline V gene encodes CDR1 SNHLY and CDR2 FYNNEI. This CDR3 is built from 14 residues. V was pared by 11 bases and J by 0 bases, with 14 bases between. CDR3 amino acids: CALGGGSSYNEQFF. The CDR3 DNA is TGTGCCCTCGGGGGCGGGAGCTCCTACAATGAGCAGTTCTTC.

This clonotype was seen ten or more times. This chain joins TRBV12-3 or TRBV12-4 and TRBJ1-1, with D possibly being TRBD1 (5 bases). The CDR3 totals 14 residues. Trimming pared 3 bases from V and 1 base from J, leaving 9 bases between. CDR3 loop: CASSFRGGNTEAFF. Here the CDR3 DNA reads TGTGCCAGCAGTTTCCGGGGGGGGAACACTGAAGCTTTCTTT.

This clonotype was counted many times. The chain carries TRBV20-1 and TRBJ1-1; 7 bases are a match to TRBD1. Trimming at V came to 5 bases and at J to 5 bases, leaving 8 bases not matched to a gene. CDR3 length: 13 residues. In germline, CDR1 is DFQATT, CDR2 SNEGSKA (reference sequence). The CDR3 nucleotides read TGCAGTGCTCCCCTAGACAGGGCAACTGAAGCTTTCTTT. Amino acids: CSAPLDRATEAFF.

This clonotype occurred many times. This sequence joins TRBV20-1 and TRBJ1-1, with a possible D match to TRBD1 (6 bases). V lost 3 bases and J 5 bases, leaving 16 bases between the germline ends. CDR3 length: 14 amino acids. In germline, CDR1 is DFQATT, CDR2 SNEGSKA (reference sequence). The CDR3 here is CSARPGAGGTEAFF. CDR3 in DNA: TGCAGTGCTAGGCCAGGGGCGGGGGGGACTGAAGCTTTCTTT.

At least ten counts were recorded for this clonotype. The CDR3 is CASSLVYGINEQFF. The CDR3 DNA sequence: TGTGCCAGCAGCTTAGTTTACGGGATTAATGAGCAGTTCTTC. This chain connects TRBV7-9 to TRBJ2-1, with D possibly TRBD2 on 5 matching bases. This CDR3 spans 14 amino acids. V was shortened by 1 base and J by 7 bases, with 11 bases between the two germline ends. Germline V lookup: CDR1 SEHNR, CDR2 FQNEAQ (reference sequence).

As for this clonotype: Possible read error: a much larger clone is one base away. V is TRBV13 and J is TRBJ1-6, with D uncertain. The germline V gene has CDR1 PRHDT and CDR2 FYEKMQ (reference sequence). There are 15 residues in the CDR3. The DNA for the CDR3 is TGTGCCAACAGCTCCGGTACACCTTATAATTCACCCCTCCACTTT. It codes for CANSSGTPYNSPLHF.

This clonotype showed up many times. The chain joins TRBV4-1 to TRBJ1-5; D gene uncertain. The CDR3 runs to 18 residues. Trimming left V 0 bases short and J 3 bases short, with 18 bases between. Germline-derived CDR1 and CDR2 are MGHRA and YSYEKL. The CDR3 is CASSQDRLRGLPNQPQHF. The CDR3 nucleotides read TGCGCCAGCAGCCAAGACCGATTGCGCGGGTTACCCAATCAGCCCCAGCATTTT.